These T cell receptor beta chains were read from a single sample in a study of high-grade serous ovarian cancer treatment subgroups. Clones were sequenced by immunoSEQ multiplex PCR, and TCRdb holds only the in-frame ones, with some missing. The repertoire holds more than 35,000 clones, with about 79% as singletons. The material sequenced was tumor tissue. The receptors originated from a human donor with high-grade serous ovarian cancer. The conserved cysteine and the conserved F or W are not part of the CDR3 here.

J gene	V gene	CDR3 protein
TRBJ2-7	TRBV7-3	ASSLTGLALPYEQY
TRBJ2-2	TRBV11-2	ASLRGQGAGELF
TRBJ2-5	TRBV9	ASSGVRETQY
TRBJ1-2	TRBV11-3	ASGTGGGNYGYT
TRBJ2-7	TRBV18	ASSTGGVTYEQY
TRBJ1-5	TRBV10-3	AISEGEDGVQPQH
TRBJ2-4	TRBV10-1	ASSPDGWEAKNIQY
TRBJ2-1	TRBV4-2	ASSQDRDRGTNNEQF
TRBJ2-3	TRBV7-3	ASSLRGPPTDTQY
TRBJ1-5	TRBV10-2	ASRLSGGHQPQH
TRBJ2-7	TRBV27	ASSLSGGGFDEQY
TRBJ2-2	TRBV5-8	ASSLEYDTGELF
TRBJ1-5	TRBV28	ASSRQPQH
TRBJ2-1	TRBV13	ASSFRLDPNNEQF
TRBJ2-5	TRBV7-6	ASSLGDSGSKTQY
TRBJ2-5	TRBV15	ATSRGPSGSGETQY
TRBJ2-7	TRBV6-5	ASKDSTYEQY
TRBJ2-7	TRBV20-1	SARVHYEQY
TRBJ2-5	TRBV6-5	ASSYSGQQSSQY
TRBJ2-1	TRBV5-5	ASSTDLISYNEQF
TRBJ2-1	TRBV6-5	ASSYGGVLFDEQF
TRBJ2-2	TRBV18	ASSERLAGVTGELF
TRBJ2-1	TRBV28	ASRTNYNEQF
TRBJ1-1	TRBV6-5	ASSQTWTEAF
TRBJ2-3	TRBV28	ASSSGADTQY
TRBJ1-5	TRBV19	ASSLHPGRGDQPQH
TRBJ1-2	TRBV7-2	ASSLLGGQGWGGYT
TRBJ2-1	TRBV11-3	ASSLAELAEQF
TRBJ1-1	TRBV5-1	ASRRQGENTEAF
TRBJ2-3	TRBV5-1	ASSTVRAPDTQY
TRBJ2-1	TRBV27	ASSLIPGADIYNEQF
TRBJ2-1	TRBV25-1	ASSEYGVADYNEQF
TRBJ1-1	TRBV7-2	ASSSRDLHFLNTEAF
TRBJ1-1	TRBV29-1	SVEDPSPSSRARAF
TRBJ1-1	TRBV19	ASSPTGIGEAF
TRBJ2-7	TRBV27	ASSSSGQSYYEQY
TRBJ2-1	TRBV6-6	ASSSLARIYNEQF
TRBJ2-1	TRBV2	ASSEGGSSYNEQF
TRBJ2-5	TRBV12-2	ASRLGLTREQETQY
TRBJ1-1	TRBV4-3	ASTQEGRGLNTEAF